In this sample, the clone carrying this T cell receptor beta chain turned up a few times. The antigen is undetermined. This specimen comes from a study of cytomegalovirus exposure and HLA in healthy donors. Vbeta (60) and Jbeta (13) primers were used in the PCR. Method: immunoSEQ multiplex PCR; TCRdb's copy keeps in-frame clones and lacks some. The data show about 110,000 clones, roughly 83% seen once. Study-wide findings and caveats: A few chains tied to CMV proved CMV antigen-specific in vitro. A later analysis associated 15,000 or so TCR beta sequences with HLA alleles at a 0.05 false discovery rate. As a later analysis showed, several of the most significant clusters appeared to be linked to common viral pathogens.

Germline assignment: CDR1 MNHEY and CDR2 SVGAGI. This CDR3 has 16 residues. V was cut by 2 bases and J by 2 bases, with 13 bases left in between. The sequenced sample was PBMCs. The chain has TRBV6-5 and TRBJ1-3; perhaps TRBD1 as D (6 bases). This clonotype was obtained from a woman aged 18 to 35 in good health and CMV-seropositive. As DNA, the CDR3 is TGTGCCAGCAGTTACGGGGGCGCGCTGACTGGAAACACCATATATTTT. This translates into CASSYGGALTGNTIYF.